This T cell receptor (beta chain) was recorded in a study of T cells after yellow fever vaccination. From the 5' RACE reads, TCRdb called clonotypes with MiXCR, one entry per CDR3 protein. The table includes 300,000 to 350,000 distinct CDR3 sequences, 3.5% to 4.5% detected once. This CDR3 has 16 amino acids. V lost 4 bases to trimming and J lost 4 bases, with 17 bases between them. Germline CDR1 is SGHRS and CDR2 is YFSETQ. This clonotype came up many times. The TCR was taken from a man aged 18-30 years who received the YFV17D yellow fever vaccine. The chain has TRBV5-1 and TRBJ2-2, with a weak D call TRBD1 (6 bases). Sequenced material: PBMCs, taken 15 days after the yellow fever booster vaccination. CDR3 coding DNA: TGCGCCAGCAGCGGAACAGGGTTCTTAGCCACCGGGGAGCTGTTTTTT. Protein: CASSGTGFLATGELFF. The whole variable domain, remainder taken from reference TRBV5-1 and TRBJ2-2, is KAGVTQTPRYLIKTRGQQVTLSCSPISGHRSVSWYQQTPGQGLQFLFEYFSETQRNKGNFPGRFSGRQFSNSRSEMNVSTLELGDSALYLCASSGTGFLATGELFFGEGSRLTVL.